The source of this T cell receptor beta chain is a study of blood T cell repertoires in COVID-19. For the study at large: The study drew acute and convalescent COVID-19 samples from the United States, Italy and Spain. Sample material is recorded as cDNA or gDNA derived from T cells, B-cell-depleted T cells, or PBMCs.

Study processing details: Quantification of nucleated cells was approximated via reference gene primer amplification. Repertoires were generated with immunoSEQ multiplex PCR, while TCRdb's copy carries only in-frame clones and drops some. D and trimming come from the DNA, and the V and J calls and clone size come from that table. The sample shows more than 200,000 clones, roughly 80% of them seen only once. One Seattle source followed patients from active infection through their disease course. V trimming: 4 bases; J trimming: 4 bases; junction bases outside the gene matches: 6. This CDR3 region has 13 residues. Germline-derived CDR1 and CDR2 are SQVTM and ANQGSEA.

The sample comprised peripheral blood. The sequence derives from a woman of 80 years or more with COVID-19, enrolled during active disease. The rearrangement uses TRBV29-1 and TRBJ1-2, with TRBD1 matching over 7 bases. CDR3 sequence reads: CSVGAGGSYGYTF. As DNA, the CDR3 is TGCAGCGTTGGAGCAGGGGGGAGCTATGGCTACACCTTC.